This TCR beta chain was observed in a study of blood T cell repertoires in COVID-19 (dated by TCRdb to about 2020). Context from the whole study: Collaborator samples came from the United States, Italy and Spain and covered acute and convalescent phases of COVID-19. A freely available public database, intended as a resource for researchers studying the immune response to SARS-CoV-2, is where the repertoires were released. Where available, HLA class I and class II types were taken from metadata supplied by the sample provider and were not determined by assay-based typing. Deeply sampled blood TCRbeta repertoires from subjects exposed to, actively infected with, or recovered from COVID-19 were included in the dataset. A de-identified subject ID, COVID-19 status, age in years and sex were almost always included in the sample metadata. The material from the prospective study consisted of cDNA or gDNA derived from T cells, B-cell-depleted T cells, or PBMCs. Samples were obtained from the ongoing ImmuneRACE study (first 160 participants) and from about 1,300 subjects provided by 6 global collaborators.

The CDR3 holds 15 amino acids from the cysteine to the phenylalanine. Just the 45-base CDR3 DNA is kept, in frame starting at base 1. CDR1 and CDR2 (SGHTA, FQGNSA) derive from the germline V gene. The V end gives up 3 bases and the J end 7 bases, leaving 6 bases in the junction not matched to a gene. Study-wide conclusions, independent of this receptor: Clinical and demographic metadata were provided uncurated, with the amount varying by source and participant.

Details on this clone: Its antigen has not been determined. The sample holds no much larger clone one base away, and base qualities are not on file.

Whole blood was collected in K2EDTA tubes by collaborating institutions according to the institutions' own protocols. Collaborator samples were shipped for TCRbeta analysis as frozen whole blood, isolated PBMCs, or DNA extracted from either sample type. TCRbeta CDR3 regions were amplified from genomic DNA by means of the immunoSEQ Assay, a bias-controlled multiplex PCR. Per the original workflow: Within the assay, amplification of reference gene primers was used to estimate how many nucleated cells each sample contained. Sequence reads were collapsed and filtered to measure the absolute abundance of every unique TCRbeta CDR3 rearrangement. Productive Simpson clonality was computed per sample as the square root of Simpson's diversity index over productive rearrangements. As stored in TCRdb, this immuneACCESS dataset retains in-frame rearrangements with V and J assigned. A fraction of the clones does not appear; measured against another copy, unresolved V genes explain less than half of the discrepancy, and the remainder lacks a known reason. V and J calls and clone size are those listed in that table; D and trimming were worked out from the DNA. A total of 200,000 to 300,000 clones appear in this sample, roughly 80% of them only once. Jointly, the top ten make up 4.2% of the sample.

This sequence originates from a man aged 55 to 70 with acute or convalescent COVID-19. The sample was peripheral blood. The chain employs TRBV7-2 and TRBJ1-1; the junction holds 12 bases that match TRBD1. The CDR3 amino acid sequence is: CASSLLGQGASEAFF. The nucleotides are TGTGCCAGCAGCTTGTTGGGACAGGGGGCAAGTGAAGCTTTCTTT.